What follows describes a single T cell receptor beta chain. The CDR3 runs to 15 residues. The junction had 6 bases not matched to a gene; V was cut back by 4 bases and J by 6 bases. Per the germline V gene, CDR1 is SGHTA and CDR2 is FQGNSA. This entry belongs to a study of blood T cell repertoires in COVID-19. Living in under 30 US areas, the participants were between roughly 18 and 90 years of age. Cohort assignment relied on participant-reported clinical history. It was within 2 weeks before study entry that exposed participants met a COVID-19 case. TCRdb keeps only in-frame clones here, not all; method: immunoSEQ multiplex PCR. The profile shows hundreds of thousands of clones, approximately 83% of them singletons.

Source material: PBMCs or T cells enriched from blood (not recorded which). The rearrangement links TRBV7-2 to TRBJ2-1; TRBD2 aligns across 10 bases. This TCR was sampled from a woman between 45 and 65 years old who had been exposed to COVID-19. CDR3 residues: CASSSSGGAFNEQFF. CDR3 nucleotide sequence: TGTGCCAGCAGCTCCAGCGGGGGGGCCTTCAATGAGCAGTTCTTC.